Listed below are T cell receptor beta chains from one sample, sequenced in a study of a mutant IDH1 vaccine in newly diagnosed glioma. This table comes from immunoSEQ multiplex PCR, and its TCRdb copy is limited to in-frame clones, with some not included. This table has about 60,000 clones, approximately 80% appearing once. Their antigens remain unidentified. The material was PBMCs, obtained from a glioma patient whose treatment included an IDH1 peptide vaccine. These receptors all stem from a man younger than 35 with glioma. CDR3s include the opening cysteine and the closing phenylalanine or tryptophan. A D gene is named only where the DNA matches it firmly. Clone size is given for some rows only: seen once, a few or many times, or a class if the clone is expanded.

d_gene,len,v_gene,j_gene,abundance,CDR3nt,CDR3aa
.,15,TRBV29-1,TRBJ2-7,.,TGCAGCGTTGAGGGTGAGGCGGCAGGGGCGTACGAGCAGTACTTC,CSVEGEAAGAYEQYF
.,13,TRBV7-9,TRBJ1-5,.,TGTGCCAGCAGTAAAGGGGGCAATCAGCCCCAGCATTTT,CASSKGGNQPQHF
.,12,TRBV5-5,TRBJ2-7,few,TGTGCCAGCAGCCAGGACTCCTACGAGCAGTACTTC,CASSQDSYEQYF
TRBD2,14,TRBV9,TRBJ2-3,.,TGTGCCAGCAGCGCCGGGAGGTTGACAGATACGCAGTATTTT,CASSAGRLTDTQYF
TRBD2,17,TRBV10-3,TRBJ2-1,.,TGTGCCATCAGTGAGTCTAAGGGACTAGCGAAGTACAATGAGCAGTTCTTC,CAISESKGLAKYNEQFF
.,13,TRBV19,TRBJ1-1,.,TGTGCCAGTAGGGACAGAAAGAACACTGAAGCTTTCTTT,CASRDRKNTEAFF
.,13,TRBV6-5,TRBJ1-2,.,TGTGCCAGCAGTATGGACGGAAACTATGGCTACACCTTC,CASSMDGNYGYTF
.,14,TRBV30,TRBJ2-1,.,TGTGCCTGGAGCTTGGGGCAGGGGGGCGATGAGCAGTTCTTC,CAWSLGQGGDEQFF
TRBD1,17,TRBV15,TRBJ1-5,once,TGTGCCACCAGCAGATATACCTGGACAGGGGACAATCAGCCCCAGCATTTT,CATSRYTWTGDNQPQHF
.,13,TRBV28,TRBJ1-2,.,TGTGCCAGCAGTTTTGGACGCAACTATGGCTACACCTTC,CASSFGRNYGYTF
TRBD2,15,TRBV27,TRBJ2-2,.,TGTGCCAGCTTAGGGACTAGCAGACACACCGGGGAGCTGTTTTTT,CASLGTSRHTGELFF
.,16,TRBV4-3,TRBJ1-3,.,TGCGCCAGCAGCCAAGACTCTCTTTTCTCTGGAAACACCATATATTTT,CASSQDSLFSGNTIYF
TRBD1,15,TRBV7-9,TRBJ1-5,.,TGTGCCAGCAGCTTAGTTGGGACAGGCAATCAGCCCCAGCATTTT,CASSLVGTGNQPQHF
.,13,TRBV7-9,TRBJ2-7,.,TGTGCCAGCACGATAGAGTCCTCCTACGAGCAGTACTTC,CASTIESSYEQYF
TRBD1,15,TRBV18,TRBJ1-1,.,TGTGCCAGCTCACGGATAACAGGGGTCGACACTGAAGCTTTCTTT,CASSRITGVDTEAFF
TRBD2,15,TRBV9,TRBJ2-7,.,TGTGCCAGCAGCGTACTAGCGGGCCCCTCCTACGAGCAGTACTTC,CASSVLAGPSYEQYF
TRBD2,13,TRBV11-2,TRBJ2-5,.,TGTGCCAGCAGCTTAGGGGGGGGAGGGACCCAGTACTTC,CASSLGGGGTQYF
TRBD2,16,TRBV4-3,TRBJ2-2,.,TGCGCCAGCAGCCAGGGGACTAGCGGGAACACCGGGGAGCTGTTTTTT,CASSQGTSGNTGELFF
.,15,TRBV4-1,TRBJ2-7,.,TGCGCCAGCAGCCAGGCCCGCCAGGGATCCTACGAGCAGTACTTC,CASSQARQGSYEQYF
.,13,TRBV19,TRBJ1-2,once,TGTGCCAGTAACGAAAGGGCTAACTATGGCTACACCTTC,CASNERANYGYTF
TRBD1,15,TRBV10-3,TRBJ1-3,.,TGTGCCACCTGGGACAGCTCATACTCTGGAAACACCATATATTTT,CATWDSSYSGNTIYF
.,13,TRBV11-2,TRBJ2-1,.,TGTGCCAGCAGCTCCCGGGACCACAATGAGCAGTTCTTC,CASSSRDHNEQFF
TRBD2,17,TRBV9,TRBJ2-3,.,TGTGCCAGCAGCGCCGCCCTGAAAGCGGGGGGAAGAGATACGCAGTATTTT,CASSAALKAGGRDTQYF
.,13,TRBV6-6,TRBJ2-5,.,TGTGCCAGCAATACATATAGGGGAGAGACCCAGTACTTC,CASNTYRGETQYF
.,15,TRBV6-1,TRBJ2-7,.,TGTGCCTGTAGACCCGGGCCTTCTGGACCCTACGAGCAGTACTTC,CACRPGPSGPYEQYF
.,14,TRBV5-1,TRBJ1-2,.,TGCGCCAGCAGCTTGGAGGGGTGGATGGGGGGCTACACCTTC,CASSLEGWMGGYTF